This entry describes one T cell receptor beta chain. The antigen is not known. It may be a read error: a sequence one base away is much more abundant. The data were taken from a study of blood T cells in healthy people across ages. Findings and limits, study-wide: Roughly linear declines in TCR beta diversity per million T cells occurred with age.

The CDR3 is 13 residues long. Germline loops: CDR1 SEHNR, CDR2 FQNEAQ (reference sequence). The V gene lost 7 bases and the J gene lost 5 bases, with 11 bases spanning the gap. Healthy Caucasian individuals from Russia aged about 6 to 100 were enrolled as donors. Next came a second PCR, run for about 6 to 12 cycles, which used a sample-barcoded 5' primer along with a J-beta primer mix. Per sample, CDR3-containing paired-end reads numbered at least 2.5 million. TCRdb re-called the 5' RACE reads through MiXCR, storing one row per CDR3 protein. The sample gives nearly 1 million distinct CDR3 sequences, roughly 50% of which show up once; about 20% is in the top ten.

This TCR was sampled from a woman aged 55-70 years in good health. Material for sequencing was blood. The rearrangement uses TRBV7-9 and TRBJ1-4; tentative D call: TRBD1 (6 bases). CDR3 in amino acids: CASNIDRNEKLFF. In DNA, the CDR3 is TGTGCCAGCAACATAGACAGGAATGAAAAACTGTTTTTT.